Listed below are T cell receptor beta chains from one sample, sequenced in a study of cytomegalovirus exposure and HLA in healthy donors. The method was immunoSEQ multiplex PCR; TCRdb's version includes in-frame clones alone and lacks a portion of them. The repertoire shows over 150,000 clones; the top ten hold roughly 0.7%. Sequencing used PBMCs. The receptors come from a boy younger than 18 in good health and CMV-seronegative. The CDR3 runs from the conserved cysteine through the conserved F or W. The D gene is left open where the match is weak.

v_gene: TRBV9
d_gene: -
j_gene: TRBJ2-2
CDR3aa: CASSARGGPRATGELFF
CDR3nt: TGTGCCAGCAGCGCTCGCGGGGGCCCCAGGGCCACCGGGGAGCTGTTTTTT

v_gene: TRBV7-3
d_gene: TRBD1
j_gene: TRBJ1-2
CDR3aa: CASSQGQGYGYTF
CDR3nt: TGTGCCAGCAGCCAGGGACAGGGGTATGGCTACACCTTC

v_gene: TRBV7-9
d_gene: -
j_gene: TRBJ2-7
CDR3aa: CASSLARQREQYF
CDR3nt: TGTGCCAGCAGCTTAGCGCGACAGCGCGAGCAGTACTTC

v_gene: TRBV19
d_gene: -
j_gene: TRBJ2-1
CDR3aa: CASSISTGGVNEQFF
CDR3nt: TGTGCCAGTAGTATATCGACAGGAGGTGTCAATGAGCAGTTCTTC

v_gene: TRBV19
d_gene: -
j_gene: TRBJ1-1
CDR3aa: CASTVGATEAFF
CDR3nt: TGTGCCAGTACGGTAGGGGCCACTGAAGCTTTCTTT

v_gene: TRBV30
d_gene: -
j_gene: TRBJ1-2
CDR3aa: CAWRPRMENYGYTF
CDR3nt: TGTGCCTGGAGACCCCGGATGGAGAACTATGGCTACACCTTC

v_gene: TRBV5-4
d_gene: TRBD1
j_gene: TRBJ1-1
CDR3aa: CASTRAPTGGSTEAFF
CDR3nt: TGTGCCAGCACCCGAGCCCCAACAGGGGGCAGTACTGAAGCTTTCTTT

v_gene: TRBV7-2
d_gene: TRBD1
j_gene: TRBJ2-5
CDR3aa: CASSLNRGGGETQYF
CDR3nt: TGTGCCAGCAGCTTGAACAGGGGTGGAGGAGAGACCCAGTACTTC

v_gene: TRBV9
d_gene: TRBD2
j_gene: TRBJ2-5
CDR3aa: CASSVGLAAETQYF
CDR3nt: TGTGCCAGCAGCGTAGGACTAGCCGCAGAGACCCAGTACTTC

v_gene: TRBV10-3
d_gene: -
j_gene: TRBJ1-2
CDR3aa: CAISEGGSLFTLYGYTF
CDR3nt: TGTGCCATCAGTGAGGGCGGCAGCCTATTTACCCTCTATGGCTACACCTTC

v_gene: TRBV2
d_gene: TRBD1
j_gene: TRBJ1-4
CDR3aa: CASKRDSKQKLFF
CDR3nt: TGTGCCAGCAAGAGGGACAGCAAGCAAAAACTGTTTTTT

v_gene: TRBV5-8
d_gene: -
j_gene: TRBJ1-1
CDR3aa: CASSLAEGGGTEAFF
CDR3nt: TGTGCCAGCAGCTTGGCCGAAGGGGGAGGGACTGAAGCTTTCTTT

v_gene: TRBV7-9
d_gene: TRBD1
j_gene: TRBJ2-1
CDR3aa: CASSGSRQGFSYNEQFF
CDR3nt: TGTGCCAGCAGCGGAAGTAGACAGGGGTTCTCCTACAATGAGCAGTTCTTC

v_gene: TRBV7-3
d_gene: TRBD2
j_gene: TRBJ2-3
CDR3aa: CASSLTGLATDTQYF
CDR3nt: TGTGCCAGCAGCTTAACGGGACTAGCAACCGATACGCAGTATTTT

v_gene: TRBV7-8
d_gene: -
j_gene: TRBJ2-7
CDR3aa: CASSLVRDSSYEQYF
CDR3nt: TGTGCCAGCAGCTTAGTTCGGGACTCCTCCTACGAGCAGTACTTC

v_gene: TRBV29-1
d_gene: TRBD2
j_gene: TRBJ2-7
CDR3aa: CSVELSGGLSYEQYF
CDR3nt: TGCAGCGTTGAATTAAGCGGGGGCCTCTCCTACGAGCAGTACTTC

v_gene: TRBV7-9
d_gene: -
j_gene: TRBJ1-2
CDR3aa: CASSLAGTAVYGYTF
CDR3nt: TGTGCCAGCAGCTTAGCCGGAACAGCCGTCTATGGCTACACCTTC

v_gene: TRBV5-5
d_gene: -
j_gene: TRBJ1-2
CDR3aa: CASNQVGSFYGYTF
CDR3nt: TGTGCCAGCAACCAAGTAGGGAGTTTCTATGGCTACACCTTC

v_gene: TRBV19
d_gene: TRBD1
j_gene: TRBJ1-2
CDR3aa: CAGGTGGSGYTF
CDR3nt: TGTGCCGGGGGGACAGGGGGCAGCGGCTACACCTTC

v_gene: TRBV19
d_gene: -
j_gene: TRBJ2-1
CDR3aa: CASSFGDSRNEQFF
CDR3nt: TGTGCCAGTAGTTTTGGTGATAGTCGTAATGAGCAGTTCTTC

v_gene: TRBV7-6
d_gene: -
j_gene: TRBJ1-3
CDR3aa: CASSNAGLSAGNTIYF
CDR3nt: TGTGCCAGCAGCAACGCGGGGCTCTCGGCTGGAAACACCATATATTTT

v_gene: TRBV5-1
d_gene: -
j_gene: TRBJ2-6
CDR3aa: CASSTGRESGANVLTF
CDR3nt: TGCGCCAGCAGCACAGGACGGGAGTCTGGGGCCAACGTCCTGACTTTC

v_gene: TRBV7-8
d_gene: TRBD2
j_gene: TRBJ2-3
CDR3aa: CASSARLAGGPKSDTQYF
CDR3nt: TGTGCCAGCAGCGCTAGACTAGCGGGGGGGCCGAAGTCAGATACGCAGTATTTT

v_gene: TRBV7-9
d_gene: -
j_gene: TRBJ2-7
CDR3aa: CASSSAQGSYEQYF
CDR3nt: TGTGCCAGCAGCTCCGCACAGGGATCTTACGAGCAGTACTTC

v_gene: TRBV5-4
d_gene: -
j_gene: TRBJ1-6
CDR3aa: CASSLDRAQIHLHF
CDR3nt: TGTGCCAGCAGCTTGGACAGGGCTCAAATTCACCTCCACTTT

v_gene: TRBV19
d_gene: -
j_gene: TRBJ2-2
CDR3aa: CASSIVKGTGELFF
CDR3nt: TGTGCCAGTAGTATAGTGAAGGGGACCGGGGAGCTGTTTTTT

v_gene: TRBV9
d_gene: -
j_gene: TRBJ2-3
CDR3aa: CASSSLAYTDTQYF
CDR3nt: TGTGCCAGCAGTTCCCTAGCGTACACAGATACGCAGTATTTT

v_gene: TRBV30
d_gene: -
j_gene: TRBJ2-3
CDR3aa: CAWSIPRGPGTDTQYF
CDR3nt: TGTGCCTGGAGTATTCCCAGGGGCCCAGGCACAGATACGCAGTATTTT

v_gene: TRBV7-7
d_gene: TRBD2
j_gene: TRBJ2-3
CDR3aa: CASSLDSAGGDTQYF
CDR3nt: TGTGCCAGCAGCTTAGACTCGGCGGGGGGGGATACGCAGTATTTT

v_gene: TRBV19
d_gene: TRBD1
j_gene: TRBJ1-2
CDR3aa: CASSPGQGIPLGGYTF
CDR3nt: TGTGCCAGTAGTCCCGGACAGGGGATACCCCTCGGCGGCTACACCTTC

v_gene: TRBV6-6
d_gene: TRBD1
j_gene: TRBJ2-7
CDR3aa: CASNREGTGPYEQYF
CDR3nt: TGTGCCAGCAATAGGGAGGGGACAGGGCCCTACGAGCAGTACTTC

v_gene: TRBV29-1
d_gene: -
j_gene: TRBJ1-2
CDR3aa: CSVIPRDSSYGYTF
CDR3nt: TGCAGCGTTATTCCTCGAGACAGTTCCTATGGCTACACCTTC

v_gene: TRBV7-3
d_gene: -
j_gene: TRBJ2-1
CDR3aa: CASSPKGVNEQFF
CDR3nt: TGTGCCAGCAGCCCCAAAGGAGTCAATGAGCAGTTCTTC

v_gene: TRBV19
d_gene: TRBD1
j_gene: TRBJ1-1
CDR3aa: CASSPRGTGTTEAFF
CDR3nt: TGTGCCAGTAGTCCACGCGGGACAGGGACCACTGAAGCTTTCTTT

v_gene: TRBV2
d_gene: -
j_gene: TRBJ1-5
CDR3aa: CASSEVTGDSNQPQHF
CDR3nt: TGTGCCAGCAGTGAAGTGACGGGGGATAGCAATCAGCCCCAGCATTTT

v_gene: TRBV5-6
d_gene: -
j_gene: TRBJ1-3
CDR3aa: CASSEQYRYSGNTIYF
CDR3nt: TGTGCCAGCAGCGAACAGTATCGCTACTCTGGAAACACCATATATTTT

v_gene: TRBV14
d_gene: -
j_gene: TRBJ2-1
CDR3aa: CASSQDRGALWYNEQFF
CDR3nt: TGTGCCAGCAGCCAAGATAGGGGTGCCTTATGGTACAATGAGCAGTTCTTC

v_gene: TRBV11-2
d_gene: TRBD1
j_gene: TRBJ1-2
CDR3aa: CASSQTGGGGYTF
CDR3nt: TGTGCCAGCAGCCAAACAGGGGGTGGTGGCTACACCTTC

v_gene: TRBV30
d_gene: -
j_gene: TRBJ1-5
CDR3aa: CAWSVRGVQPQHF
CDR3nt: TGTGCCTGGAGTGTAAGAGGCGTTCAGCCCCAGCATTTT

v_gene: TRBV5-5
d_gene: -
j_gene: TRBJ1-4
CDR3aa: CASSLGQNNEKLFF
CDR3nt: TGTGCCAGCAGCTTGGGGCAGAACAATGAAAAACTGTTTTTT

v_gene: TRBV4-3
d_gene: -
j_gene: TRBJ2-3
CDR3aa: CASSQDGAGAQYF
CDR3nt: TGCGCCAGCAGCCAAGATGGGGCAGGGGCCCAGTATTTT

v_gene: TRBV5-4
d_gene: TRBD1
j_gene: TRBJ2-3
CDR3aa: CASIRTGGPDTQYF
CDR3nt: TGTGCCAGTATAAGGACAGGGGGCCCAGATACGCAGTATTTT

v_gene: TRBV1
d_gene: -
j_gene: TRBJ2-7
CDR3aa: CTSSQGASGGPLPRANEQYF
CDR3nt: TGCACCAGCAGCCAAGGGGCTAGCGGGGGGCCTCTTCCTCGCGCCAACGAGCAGTACTTC

v_gene: TRBV7-7
d_gene: TRBD1
j_gene: TRBJ2-2
CDR3aa: CASSPGTVYTGELFF
CDR3nt: TGTGCCAGCAGCCCTGGGACAGTGTACACCGGGGAGCTGTTTTTT

v_gene: TRBV19
d_gene: -
j_gene: TRBJ1-1
CDR3aa: CASSIEPVNTEAFF
CDR3nt: TGTGCCAGTAGTATAGAGCCAGTGAACACTGAAGCTTTCTTT

v_gene: TRBV6-5
d_gene: TRBD2
j_gene: TRBJ2-7
CDR3aa: CASSYSRGDGYEQYF
CDR3nt: TGTGCCAGCAGTTACTCCCGGGGGGACGGCTACGAGCAGTACTTC

v_gene: TRBV7-3
d_gene: -
j_gene: TRBJ2-3
CDR3aa: CASSSPMAGTDTQYF
CDR3nt: TGTGCCAGCAGCTCCCCCATGGCCGGCACAGATACGCAGTATTTT

v_gene: TRBV7-9
d_gene: -
j_gene: TRBJ2-6
CDR3aa: CASSSGEAGANVLTF
CDR3nt: TGTGCCAGCAGCTCGGGGGAAGCTGGGGCCAACGTCCTGACTTTC

v_gene: TRBV28
d_gene: TRBD1
j_gene: TRBJ2-7
CDR3aa: CASSDRGQASYEQYF
CDR3nt: TGTGCCAGCAGCGACAGGGGACAGGCTTCCTACGAGCAGTACTTC